These 6 T cell receptor beta chains were all obtained from the same sample, sequenced in a study of T cell repertoires in cytomegalovirus infection. TCRdb used MiXCR to reprocess the reads, holding one entry per CDR3 protein. This sample carries under 350,000 distinct CDR3 sequences, roughly a tenth of them seen once, and the ten largest clones take approximately 2.3%. The sequencing sample was made of PBMCs. These TCRs come from a human donor in good health (CMV status not recorded). Some clones in this sample may be carry-over from other donors' samples.

This clonotype was seen ten or more times. J is TRBJ2-1 and V is TRBV11-3; D gene uncertain. CDR3 size: 15 residues. Trimming stripped 5 bases from V and 4 bases from J, with 15 bases between. Germline V gene sequence: CDR1 SGHNT, CDR2 YENEEA. For the CDR3, the DNA is TGTGCCAGCAGCCCGGCGGTTGGCGCTTACAATGAGCAGTTCTTC. Amino acid sequence: CASSPAVGAYNEQFF.

This clonotype was picked up many times. V usage is TRBV13 and J usage is TRBJ2-7, with D perhaps TRBD2 (6 bases). Germline-derived CDR1 and CDR2 are PRHDT and FYEKMQ (reference sequence). The CDR3 covers 15 residues. The germline V and J ends were trimmed by 7 bases and 11 bases, with 27 bases remaining between them. The CDR3 spells CASTIRDSTPSMEYF. The CDR3 nucleotides are TGTGCCAGCACCATACGGGACTCTACCCCCTCCATGGAGTACTTC. The full variable domain, rest sourced from reference TRBV13 and TRBJ2-7, is AAGVIQSPRHLIKEKRETATLKCYPIPRHDTVYWYQQGPGQDPQFLISFYEKMQSDKGSIPDRFSAQQFSDYHSELNMSSLELGDSALYFCASTIRDSTPSMEYFGPGTRLTVT.

This clonotype has a handful of counts. The CDR3 nucleotides are TGTGCCAGCAGTTCTGGGGAACTGAACACTGAAGCTTTCTTT. Translated: CASSSGELNTEAFF. The V gene is TRBV6-6, the J gene TRBJ1-1; D gene uncertain. Germline CDR1 is MNHNY and CDR2 is SVGAGI (reference sequence). Trimming removed 4 bases at V and 0 bases at J, with 9 bases between. The CDR3 is 14 amino acids.

This clonotype came up many times. The chain carries TRBV27 and TRBJ1-4, with unresolved D. Germline V CDR1 and CDR2: MNHEY, SMNVEV (reference sequence). V lost 0 bases and J lost 10, with 12 bases in between. This CDR3 is 14 amino acids long. The CDR3 loop reads CASSLSRGFRKLFF. The CDR3 nucleotides read TGTGCCAGCAGTTTATCTCGCGGATTCAGAAAACTGTTTTTT.

This clonotype came up many times. The chain links TRBV6-5 to TRBJ1-6; no definite D call. Trimming removed 2 bases at V and 7 bases at J, with 15 bases between. Germline V gene data show CDR1 as MNHEY and CDR2 as SVGAGI. There are 16 residues in the CDR3. DNA for the CDR3: TGTGCCAGCAGTTACCTTCGAAAGTTGGGAAATTCACCCCTCCACTTT. Its protein product is CASSYLRKLGNSPLHF.

This clonotype was counted between two and nine times. In DNA, the CDR3 is TGTGCCAGCAGGAATGGACGGTTAAATTCACCCCTCCACTTT. It translates to CASRNGRLNSPLHF. The chain couples TRBV6-2 or TRBV6-3 to TRBJ1-6, with D unclear. The CDR3 is 14 amino acids. V dropped 6 bases and J dropped 7 bases, with 13 bases sitting between them. Germline V gives CDR1 MNHEY, CDR2 SVGEGT.